This TCR beta chain was retrieved from a study of tumor-infiltrating lymphocytes in primary liver carcinoma. Regarding the study as a whole: The study found tumor-adjacent and tumor-blood pairs overlapped less than tumor region pairs.

Synthesis of TCR beta cDNA was carried out from around 540 ng total RNA with a constant-region primer. For TCR beta, libraries were produced by three nested multiplex PCR rounds using slightly modified ARM-PCR. TRBV1-TRBV30 forward primers paired with a C-beta reverse primer drove the first two PCR rounds, approximately 11 cycles each. One entry per CDR3 protein results from TCRdb running MiXCR on the multiplex PCR reads. Of tens of thousands of distinct CDR3 sequences detected, 75% appear once; the ten largest clones hold about 37%. The V gene's germline CDR1 is MNHEY and CDR2 SVGAGI. This CDR3 region has 14 residues. Details on this clonotype: Its target is unknown. Germline and junction disagree at one end, which may indicate a read error.

RNA and DNA were co-extracted from around 20-30 mg of unsorted bulk tissue. None of the patients had received treatment, and all had chronic HBV infection. The chain is built from TRBV6-5 and TRBJ1-5; D gene unclear. Material: tumor-adjacent normal liver tissue. The clonotype comes from a woman in her twenties or thirties with primary liver carcinoma and hepatitis B virus infection. The CDR3 here is CANRGSLSNKPHHF. The CDR3 region has the DNA TGTGCCAACAGAGGTAGTCTTAGCAATAAGCCCCACCATTTT.